These 30 T cell receptor beta chains were sequenced from one sample in a study of PD-1 blockade in classical Hodgkin lymphoma. All trial patients relapsed after autologous stem cell transplantation. Assay: immunoSEQ multiplex PCR; the TCRdb copy retains only in-frame clones and omits some. The sample holds 4,000 to 6,000 clones, approximately 72% seen once. This specimen was peripheral blood mononuclear cells (PBMCs), taken before the second cycle of nivolumab. The source is a human donor with classical Hodgkin lymphoma.

This clone has just a few counts. The genes are TRBV7-8 and TRBJ2-1; tentative D call: TRBD1 (5 bases). V was clipped by 5 bases and J by 4 bases, with 9 bases between them. The CDR3 is 13 residues long. The germline CDR1 and CDR2 sequences are SGHVS and FQNEAQ. The CDR3 DNA sequence: TGTGCCAGCAGCATTGACAGTTACAATGAGCAGTTCTTC. Translated: CASSIDSYNEQFF.

The genes are TRBV30 and TRBJ1-3, with D possibly being TRBD1 (6 bases). CDR1 and CDR2 from the germline V gene are GTSNPN and SVGIG (reference sequence). CDR3 length: 14 amino acids. Trimming removed 0 bases from V and 4 bases from J, with 10 bases in between. The CDR3 DNA reads as TGTGCCTGGAGTGTAGGGGGGCCAGGAAACACCATATATTTT. Translation gives CAWSVGGPGNTIYF.

The J gene is TRBJ2-7, the V gene TRBV5-4; D is unresolved. The germline gives CDR1 SGHNT, CDR2 YYREEE (reference sequence). The V end lost 0 bases, the J end lost 6 bases, and 13 bases lay between the germline ends. This CDR3 region has 14 residues. The CDR3 loop is CASSLGVSAGEQYF. The CDR3 DNA reads TGTGCCAGCAGCTTGGGGGTCTCAGCAGGCGAGCAGTACTTC.

This clone occurred a few times. This chain uses TRBV6-1 with TRBJ1-1, with 8 positions matching TRBD1. J lost 4 bases, V lost 4 bases, and 2 bases had no gene match. There are 13 residues in the CDR3. The germline V gene encodes CDR1 MNHNS and CDR2 SASEGT. The CDR3 nucleotides read TGTGCCAGCAGTGTCCAGGGGGCCACTGAAGCTTTCTTT. The encoded protein is CASSVQGATEAFF.

The chain carries TRBV29-1 and TRBJ1-4; TRBD1 might be the D (5 bases). The V end was cut by 1 base, the J end by 7 bases, with 10 bases between. Germline loops: CDR1 SQVTM, CDR2 ANQGSEA. The CDR3 extends over 13 amino acids. The DNA for the CDR3 is TGCAGCGTTGAAGGACCGGGGGGTGAAAAACTGTTTTTT. This gives the protein CSVEGPGGEKLFF. Using reference TRBV29-1 and TRBJ1-4 for the parts outside the CDR3, the full variable domain is SAVISQKPSRDICQRGTSLTIQCQVDSQVTMMFWYRQQPGQSLTLIATANQGSEATYESGFVIDKFPISRPNLTFSTLTVSNMSPEDSSIYLCSVEGPGGEKLFFGSGTQLSVL.

The table lists this clone with a few counts. The chain couples TRBV5-1 to TRBJ1-1; TRBD1 matches 7 bases. V lost 7 bases and J lost 1; bases outside the gene matches: 7. The CDR3 extends over 14 amino acids. CDR1 SGHRS and CDR2 YFSETQ come from the germline V gene. The CDR3 sequence is CASQGGGGNTEAFF. The CDR3, as DNA: TGCGCCAGCCAAGGGGGCGGGGGGAACACTGAAGCTTTCTTT.

The chain carries TRBV9 and TRBJ2-3; TRBD2 agrees at 8 bases. Germline V lookup: CDR1 SGDLS, CDR2 YYNGEE. Trimming removed 0 bases from V and 0 bases from J; junction bases left unmatched: 3. This CDR3 is 16 amino acids long. The CDR3 here is CASSVGIAGSTDTQYF. The CDR3 DNA reads as TGTGCCAGCAGCGTAGGGATAGCGGGGAGCACAGATACGCAGTATTTT.

This clone was observed a few times. The V gene is TRBV19, the J gene TRBJ2-1; TRBD2 matches 8 bases. The CDR3 consists of 15 residues. The germline V gene encodes CDR1 LNHDA and CDR2 SQIVND (reference sequence). J gave up 0 bases and V 3 bases, and 1 base lay outside the gene matches. CDR3 DNA sequence: TGTGCCAGTAGTATGAGCGGGGGCTCCTACAATGAGCAGTTCTTC. Amino acids: CASSMSGGSYNEQFF. Supplemented by reference TRBV19 and TRBJ2-1, the full variable domain reads DGGITQSPKYLFRKEGQNVTLSCEQNLNHDAMYWYRQDPGQGLRLIYYSQIVNDFQKGDIAEGYSVSREKKESFPLTVTSAQKNPTAFYLCASSMSGGSYNEQFFGPGTRLTVL.

This chain joins TRBV27 and TRBJ1-2; no clear D gene. The V gene's germline CDR1 is MNHEY and CDR2 SMNVEV (reference sequence). CDR3 length equals 12 residues. Trimming cost V 6 bases and J 4 bases, with 9 bases left between them. In DNA form, the CDR3 reads TGTGCCAGCAGCCTAGCGTCCTATGGCTACACCTTC. Translation gives CASSLASYGYTF.

This chain connects TRBV2 to TRBJ2-1, with 14 positions matching TRBD2. Germline CDR1 SNHLY, CDR2 FYNNEI. The CDR3 sequence is 15 residues long. Unmatched junction bases numbered 7, after V lost 5 bases and J lost 10 bases. The CDR3 DNA is TGTGCCAGCAGTAAGACTAGCGGGGGGGCCGGGGAGCAGTTCTTC. As protein: CASSKTSGGAGEQFF.

The chain combines TRBV6-1 with TRBJ2-7, with 7 bases identical to TRBD1. From germline, CDR1 is MNHNS and CDR2 SASEGT. This CDR3 region has 13 residues. V was clipped by 5 bases and J by 4 bases; unmatched bases: 5. The CDR3, as DNA: TGTGCCAGCAGTTCGGGACAGATATACGAGCAGTACTTC. This translates into CASSSGQIYEQYF.

The genes are TRBV5-1 and TRBJ2-5; D uncertain. Per germline, CDR1 SGHRS and CDR2 YFSETQ. Trimming removed 3 bases at V and 2 bases at J, with 8 bases between. The CDR3 extends over 13 amino acids. This CDR3 reads CASSSRSQETQYF. The CDR3 region has the DNA TGCGCCAGCAGCTCGCGTTCTCAAGAGACCCAGTACTTC. The variable domain in full, with the rest retrieved from reference TRBV5-1 and TRBJ2-5, is KAGVTQTPRYLIKTRGQQVTLSCSPISGHRSVSWYQQTPGQGLQFLFEYFSETQRNKGNFPGRFSGRQFSNSRSEMNVSTLELGDSALYLCASSSRSQETQYFGPGTRLLVL.

Judged by abundance, this clone is medium-sized. The chain couples TRBV29-1 to TRBJ1-1, with D unresolved. The V gene lost 0 bases and the J gene lost 5 bases, with 16 bases spanning the gap. This CDR3 comprises 15 residues. Germline CDR1 is SQVTM and CDR2 is ANQGSEA. The CDR3 reads CSVEDRRGGWTEAFF. The CDR3 DNA reads as TGCAGCGTTGAAGATCGTCGGGGAGGTTGGACTGAAGCTTTCTTT. The variable domain in full, with the rest retrieved from reference TRBV29-1 and TRBJ1-1, is SAVISQKPSRDICQRGTSLTIQCQVDSQVTMMFWYRQQPGQSLTLIATANQGSEATYESGFVIDKFPISRPNLTFSTLTVSNMSPEDSSIYLCSVEDRRGGWTEAFFGQGTRLTVV.

This clone occurred a few times. This chain links TRBV18 with TRBJ2-2, with 9 bases matching TRBD1. Unmatched junction bases numbered 3, after V lost 2 bases and J lost 5 bases. Germline V gene lookup returns CDR1 KGHSH and CDR2 LQKENI. The CDR3 consists of 15 residues. In DNA, the CDR3 is TGTGCCAGCTCACCAGGACAGGGGCGAACCGGGGAGCTGTTTTTT. Encoded protein: CASSPGQGRTGELFF.

V is TRBV5-6 and J is TRBJ2-2, with D tentatively TRBD2 (5 bases). This CDR3 has 13 amino acids. CDR1 and CDR2 from the germline V gene are SGHDT and YYEEEE. Deletions cut 2 bases from V and 7 bases from J, with 9 bases between. The CDR3, as DNA: TGTGCCAGCAGCTTCTCGGGAATCGGGGAGCTGTTTTTT. It specifies CASSFSGIGELFF.

V gene TRBV7-8 combines with J gene TRBJ2-7; D perhaps matches TRBD1 (6 bases). The V and J ends lost 0 bases and 2 bases respectively, with 11 bases between them. The germline CDR1 and CDR2 sequences are SGHVS and FQNEAQ. The CDR3 covers 15 residues. The CDR3 region is CASSLATGQAYEQYF. The CDR3 DNA is TGTGCCAGCAGCTTAGCGACAGGCCAAGCCTACGAGCAGTACTTC.

This clone is medium-sized (0.01 to 0.1%) within its sample. J is TRBJ2-3 and V is TRBV4-1; D gene ambiguous. This CDR3 has 14 amino acids. Germline CDR1 MGHRA, CDR2 YSYEKL. Trimming removed 4 bases at V and 2 bases at J, with 10 bases between. This chain's CDR3 is CASSRSSPTDTQYF. In DNA, the CDR3 is TGCGCCAGCAGCCGCTCGAGTCCCACAGATACGCAGTATTTT.

The gene calls are TRBV6-6 and TRBJ1-2; D not certain. Per the germline V gene, CDR1 is MNHNY and CDR2 is SVGAGI (reference sequence). V lost 4 bases, J lost 2 bases, and 11 bases lay in between. The CDR3 loop spans 14 amino acids. CDR3 amino acids: CASSFQDLNYGYTF. Written as DNA, the CDR3 is TGTGCCAGCAGTTTTCAGGACTTGAACTATGGCTACACCTTC.

This clone has only one observation. V is TRBV7-3 and J is TRBJ2-6; tentatively, D is TRBD2 (6 bases). In germline, CDR1 is SGHTA, CDR2 FQGTGA. V was pared by 5 bases and J by 0 bases, with 14 bases between. The CDR3 covers 17 residues. CDR3 in DNA: TGTGCCAGCAGCCGTCCGGGACTGCCCTCTGGGGCCAACGTCCTGACTTTC. Translation gives CASSRPGLPSGANVLTF.

This clone occurred once. The V call is TRBV7-8, the J call TRBJ1-5, with 7 bases aligning to TRBD1. The CDR3 consists of 14 residues. The germline gives CDR1 SGHVS, CDR2 FQNEAQ. J gave up 5 bases and V 5 bases, and 6 bases lay outside the gene matches. The CDR3 here is CASSGDRADQPQHF. The DNA of the CDR3 is TGTGCCAGCAGCGGAGACAGGGCTGATCAGCCCCAGCATTTT.

The gene calls are TRBV9 and TRBJ2-1; the D is unclear. The CDR3 has 11 amino acids. Trimming took off 0 bases at V and 7 bases at J, with 2 bases between the two ends. Per germline, CDR1 SGDLS and CDR2 YYNGEE. The chain's CDR3 is CASSVENEQFF. CDR3 DNA: TGTGCCAGCAGCGTAGAAAATGAGCAGTTCTTC.

This clone is deemed medium-sized. The V call is TRBV15, the J call TRBJ1-2; no clear D gene. Trimming shortened V by 0 bases and J by 4 bases, and 15 bases separated the two germline ends. Per germline, CDR1 LNHNV and CDR2 YYDKDF (reference sequence). This CDR3 is 16 amino acids long. The CDR3 sequence: CATSRDLIRGTYGYTF. Written as DNA, the CDR3 is TGTGCCACCAGCAGAGATTTAATTCGGGGAACCTATGGCTACACCTTC.

The J gene is TRBJ1-2, the V gene TRBV18, with D unclear. Trimming removed 0 bases from V and 5 bases from J, with 13 bases in between. Per germline, CDR1 KGHSH and CDR2 LQKENI. This CDR3 has 15 amino acids. The CDR3 region has the DNA TGTGCCAGCTCACCACCAGCCGTTCCTGCATATGGCTACACCTTC. The encoded protein is CASSPPAVPAYGYTF.

The chain's CDR3 is CAWSLNRVEAFF. CDR3 nucleotide sequence: TGTGCCTGGAGCCTAAACAGAGTTGAAGCTTTCTTT. The chain is built from TRBV30 and TRBJ1-1; D is uncertain. The V end was cut by 3 bases, the J end by 7 bases, with 12 bases between. The CDR3 covers 12 residues. CDR1 GTSNPN and CDR2 SVGIG come from the germline V gene (reference sequence).

The chain is built from TRBV7-2 and TRBJ1-5; D call uncertain. This CDR3 is built from 14 residues. V dropped 5 bases and J dropped 6 bases, with 14 bases sitting between them. Germline loops: CDR1 SGHTA, CDR2 FQGNSA. The CDR3 nucleotides read TGTGCCAGCAGCCCACGGGGATTGGGTCAGCCCCAGCATTTT. Protein product: CASSPRGLGQPQHF.

This clone occurred a few times. The CDR3 here is CSVTYPGAYEQYF. For the CDR3, the DNA is TGCAGCGTTACCTACCCAGGCGCCTACGAGCAGTACTTC. This sequence joins TRBV29-1 and TRBJ2-7; D not certain. Germline V gives CDR1 SQVTM, CDR2 ANQGSEA. The CDR3 extends over 13 amino acids. V was pared by 5 bases and J by 2 bases, with 13 bases between.

This clone was seen a few times. This sequence joins TRBV7-2 and TRBJ2-1; D remains unclear. Germline lookup yields CDR1 SGHTA and CDR2 FQGNSA. V was cut by 3 bases and J by 6 bases, with 18 bases left in between. This CDR3 spans 16 amino acids. CDR3 region: CASSLAAFRTTNEQFF. CDR3 bases: TGTGCCAGCAGCTTGGCGGCCTTTCGCACCACCAATGAGCAGTTCTTC.

This chain joins TRBV18 and TRBJ1-1; D uncertain. V was pared by 3 bases and J by 7 bases, with 6 bases between. The CDR3 spans 11 residues. In germline, CDR1 is KGHSH, CDR2 LQKENI. The CDR3 DNA sequence: TGTGCCAGCTCACCTCTCTTTGAAGCTTTCTTT. Its translation is CASSPLFEAFF.

This clone was detected a few times. The CDR3 protein is CASSSGTGPTNEKLFF. CDR3 bases: TGTGCCAGCAGCTCTGGGACGGGACCAACTAATGAAAAACTGTTTTTT. J is TRBJ1-4 and V is TRBV5-5; possibly TRBD1 for D (5 bases). Germline V lookup: CDR1 SGHKS, CDR2 YYEKEE (reference sequence). This CDR3 comprises 16 residues. Trimming shortened V by 3 bases and J by 0 bases, and 12 bases separated the two germline ends. The entire variable domain, with the rest obtained from reference TRBV5-5 and TRBJ1-4, is as follows: DAGVTQSPTHLIKTRGQQVTLRCSPISGHKSVSWYQQVLGQGPQFIFQYYEKEERGRGNFPDRFSARQFPNYSSELNVNALLLGDSALYLCASSSGTGPTNEKLFFGSGTQLSVL.

The rearrangement links TRBV5-4 to TRBJ2-7; 7 bases map to TRBD2. V lost 0 bases to trimming and J lost 5 bases; unmatched junction nucleotides: 8. The CDR3 has 15 amino acids. Per the germline V gene, CDR1 is SGHNT and CDR2 is YYREEE (reference sequence). Here the CDR3 DNA reads TGTGCCAGCAGCTTGGGGTGGACTAGTATCGACGAGCAGTACTTC. This codes for CASSLGWTSIDEQYF.